This T cell receptor (beta chain) was recorded in a study of T cells in Graves' hyperthyroidism and ophthalmopathy. This clonotype was observed at least ten times. What it binds is not known. Amplification targeted TCR beta CDR3 regions from RNA transcripts. First-round RT-PCR with HTBI primers amplified the TCR CDR3 region. Using its own MiXCR run on the multiplex PCR reads, TCRdb lists one record per CDR3 protein. This table has fewer than 700,000 distinct CDR3 sequences, 15% to 20% appearing once. Patients with uncontrolled infections, other autoimmune diseases, pregnancy or lactation were excluded. Germline V gene data show CDR1 as SGHRS and CDR2 as YFSETQ. The CDR3 is made up of 16 amino acids. V shed 0 bases and J 0 bases; nucleotides not matched to a gene: 5. Study-level results: Progression to ophthalmopathy was predicted a median of approximately 6.4 months early.

Material for sequencing was blood. This receptor was identified in a woman younger than 45 with Graves' hyperthyroidism. This chain uses TRBV5-1 with TRBJ1-2; 7 bases are shared with TRBD1. The CDR3 protein is CASSLAGTASNYGYTF. The CDR3 nucleotides are TGCGCCAGCAGCTTGGCCGGGACAGCGTCTAACTATGGCTACACCTTC.